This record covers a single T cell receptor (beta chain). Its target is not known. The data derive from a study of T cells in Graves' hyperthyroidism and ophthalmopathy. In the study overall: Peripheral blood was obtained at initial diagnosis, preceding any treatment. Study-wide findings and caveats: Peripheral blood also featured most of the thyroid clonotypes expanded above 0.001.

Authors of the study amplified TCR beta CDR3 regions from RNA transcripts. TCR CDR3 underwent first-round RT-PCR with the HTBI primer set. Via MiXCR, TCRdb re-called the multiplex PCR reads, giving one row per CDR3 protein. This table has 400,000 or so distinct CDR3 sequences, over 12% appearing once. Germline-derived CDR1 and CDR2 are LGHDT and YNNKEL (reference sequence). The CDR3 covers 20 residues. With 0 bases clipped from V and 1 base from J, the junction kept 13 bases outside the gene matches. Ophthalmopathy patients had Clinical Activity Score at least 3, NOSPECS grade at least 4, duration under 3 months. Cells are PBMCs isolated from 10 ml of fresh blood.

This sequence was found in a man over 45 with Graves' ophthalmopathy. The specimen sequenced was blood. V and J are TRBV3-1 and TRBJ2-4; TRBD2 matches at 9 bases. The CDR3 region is CASSQDLRGRASVAKNIQYF. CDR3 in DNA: TGTGCCAGCAGCCAAGATCTTCGCGGGAGGGCGAGTGTCGCCAAAAACATTCAGTACTTC.